This paragraph covers one TCR beta chain sequence. Its antigen is unidentified. This sample was taken from a study of human thymus T cells. Findings of the study overall: In thymic and blood repertoires alike, V and J usage looked biased. Related work found strong thymic repertoire overlap between unrelated individuals.

Resections were taken during corrective heart surgery, and the thymus tissue came from these. Healthy Finnish infants having corrective surgery for congenital heart defects served as donors. The table came from immunoSEQ multiplex PCR; TCRdb's copy has only in-frame clones and leaves some out. The sample has roughly 130,000 clones; around 94% are singletons. The source is a boy under three years old with a congenital heart defect but otherwise immunologically healthy. The sequenced material came from thymus tissue.

DNA of the CDR3: TGTGCCAGCAGCTTAGATCCCCTCTCACTCAGCTCTGGGGCCAACGTCCTGACTTTC. Protein: CASSLDPLSLSSGANVLTF. The gene calls are TRBV11-2 and TRBJ2-6; D is unclear. V was trimmed by 0 bases and J by 0 bases, leaving 15 bases between them. CDR1 and CDR2 (germline): SGHAT, FQNNGV. The CDR3 spans 19 residues. The full variable domain, rest sourced from reference TRBV11-2 and TRBJ2-6, is EAGVAQSPRYKIIEKRQSVAFWCNPISGHATLYWYQQILGQGPKLLIQFQNNGVVDDSQLPKDRFSAERLKGVDSTLKIQPAKLEDSAVYLCASSLDPLSLSSGANVLTFGAGSRLTVL.